Listed here are 17 T cell receptor beta chains from one sample, sequenced in a study of patients and donors after allogeneic stem cell transplantation. TCRdb called the RT-PCR reads again in MiXCR, with one record for every CDR3 protein. Of approximately 200,000 distinct CDR3 sequences listed, more than 35% were seen once; the top ten hold approximately 32%. The sample consisted of blood, either unsorted or a sorted T cell fraction (not recorded which). These receptors were taken from a human donor who was either an allogeneic HSCT recipient or a stem cell or donor lymphocyte infusion donor (not recorded which). It is not recorded whose cells these are; they may come from a transplant donor.

The sample holds a few counts of this clonotype. The rearrangement uses TRBV4-3 and TRBJ2-1; the match to TRBD2 covers 10 bases. The germline CDR1 and CDR2 sequences are LGHNA and YSLEER. The CDR3 totals 15 residues. Losses at the gene ends were 2 bases for V and 7 bases for J; bases not matched to a gene: 5. The CDR3 loop reads CASSQLAGVFNEQFF. For the CDR3, the DNA is TGCGCCAGCAGCCAACTAGCGGGAGTTTTTAATGAGCAGTTCTTC.

The chain uses TRBV6-8 and TRBJ1-1; D unresolved. Germline V gene lookup returns CDR1 MNHGY and CDR2 SAAAGT. V lost 8 bases to trimming and J lost 7 bases, with 14 bases between them. The CDR3 is 12 amino acids. Written as DNA, the CDR3 is TGTGCCAGCGCTGGCGTAACCCTTGAAGCTTTCTTT. The encoded protein is CASAGVTLEAFF.

V is TRBV6-5 and J is TRBJ1-2, with 10 bases fitting TRBD1. The CDR3 runs 16 residues. Germline values: CDR1 MNHEY, CDR2 SVGAGI. J was trimmed by 9 bases and V by 0 bases; bases with no gene match: 10. The CDR3 sequence: CASSYSPGQGSWSYTF. CDR3 coding DNA: TGTGCCAGCAGTTACTCCCCGGGACAGGGGAGCTGGAGCTACACCTTC.

This clonotype was observed a few times. The rearrangement links TRBV4-2 to TRBJ2-1; a possible D gene is TRBD2 (6 bases). The CDR3 length is 15 residues. From germline, CDR1 is LGHNA and CDR2 YNFKEQ. V gave up 4 bases and J gave up 1 base, with 11 bases separating them. In nucleotides, the CDR3 is TGTGCCAGCAGCCCTAGCGCCACTTCCTACAATGAGCAGTTCTTC. It encodes CASSPSATSYNEQFF.

This clonotype was counted only a few times. The rearrangement joins TRBV12-3 or TRBV12-4 to TRBJ1-2; 10 bases agree with TRBD1. V lost 5 bases to trimming and J lost 3 bases; unmatched junction nucleotides: 6. The CDR3 totals 15 residues. CDR3 sequence (DNA): TGTGCCAGCAGTCGCCCGGGACAGGGGTACTATGGCTACACCTTC. This codes for CASSRPGQGYYGYTF.

The CDR3 DNA sequence: TGTGCCATCAGTGAAGCGAGGGTCTTATTCTACGAGCAGTACTTC. Translation: CAISEARVLFYEQYF. The chain combines TRBV10-3 with TRBJ2-7; weak D call: TRBD2 (5 bases). V lost 3 bases and J lost 3, with 15 bases in between. The CDR3 has 15 residues. Germline CDR1 ENHRY, CDR2 SYGVKD.

This chain uses TRBV12-3 or TRBV12-4 with TRBJ2-1; possibly TRBD1 or TRBD2 for D (6 bases each). The CDR3 extends over 14 amino acids. The germline V and J ends were trimmed by 8 bases and 0 bases, with 11 bases remaining between them. The CDR3, as DNA: TGTGCCAGCGGGGGGCGGAGCTCCTACAATGAGCAGTTCTTC. Its protein is CASGGRSSYNEQFF.

This clonotype was counted ten times or more. CDR3: CASSLSTLDTEAFF. The CDR3 bases are TGCGCCAGCAGCTTGTCTACACTGGACACTGAAGCTTTCTTT. V usage is TRBV5-1 and J usage is TRBJ1-1; D is undetermined. Deletions cut 1 base from V and 3 bases from J, with 10 bases between. There are 14 residues in the CDR3. Germline V gene data show CDR1 as SGHRS and CDR2 as YFSETQ.

This clonotype was detected only a few times. The chain uses TRBV12-3 or TRBV12-4 and TRBJ1-5; D perhaps matches TRBD1 (5 bases). The V end lost 8 bases, the J end lost 0 bases, and 11 bases lay between the germline ends. This CDR3 has 14 residues. The CDR3 sequence is CASGSRVSNQPQHF. CDR3 nucleotide sequence: TGTGCCAGCGGGAGCAGGGTTAGCAATCAGCCCCAGCATTTT.

This chain links TRBV7-2 with TRBJ2-2; a weak D match, TRBD2 (6 bases). The CDR3 has 15 residues. Per germline, CDR1 SGHTA and CDR2 FQGNSA. V was pared by 1 base and J by 4 bases, with 10 bases between. The CDR3, as DNA: TGTGCCAGCAGCTTAGGGACTACATTCACCGGGGAGCTGTTTTTT. Encoded protein: CASSLGTTFTGELFF.

The rearrangement joins TRBV9 to TRBJ2-3; 8 bases agree with TRBD1. This CDR3 contains 18 residues. V was clipped by 0 bases and J by 2 bases; unmatched bases: 11. From germline, CDR1 is SGDLS and CDR2 YYNGEE. The CDR3 loop reads CASSVEAGGNSPTDTQYF. For the CDR3, the DNA is TGTGCCAGCAGCGTAGAGGCAGGGGGCAATTCGCCCACAGATACGCAGTATTTT. Full variable domain (rest looked up from reference TRBV9 and TRBJ2-3): DSGVTQTPKHLITATGQRVTLRCSPRSGDLSVYWYQQSLDQGLQFLIQYYNGEERAKGNILERFSAQQFPDLHSELNLSSLELGDSALYFCASSVEAGGNSPTDTQYFGPGTRLTVL.

This clonotype was detected only a few times. The chain has TRBV5-1 and TRBJ1-1; no definite D call. V was pared by 2 bases and J by 4 bases, with 9 bases between. Germline CDR1 SGHRS, CDR2 YFSETQ. This CDR3 is built from 13 residues. CDR3 coding DNA: TGCGCCAGCAGCTTCCTTAGGGTCACTGAAGCTTTCTTT. As protein: CASSFLRVTEAFF.

In this sample, this clonotype turned up a few times. V gene TRBV28 combines with J gene TRBJ2-5; 15 nucleotides match TRBD2. Germline CDR1 reads MDHEN; CDR2 reads SYDVKM. The CDR3 spans 16 residues. Germline trimming cut 2 bases from V and 5 bases from J; bases unmatched to any gene: 3. The CDR3 DNA is TGTGCCAGCAGTTTAGGACTAGCGGGAGGGGAGGAGACCCAGTACTTC. It encodes CASSLGLAGGEETQYF. The full variable domain, rest sourced from reference TRBV28 and TRBJ2-5, is DVKVTQSSRYLVKRTGEKVFLECVQDMDHENMFWYRQDPGLGLRLIYFSYDVKMKEKGDIPEGYSVSREKKERFSLILESASTNQTSMYLCASSLGLAGGEETQYFGPGTRLLVL.

The rearrangement joins TRBV6-2 or TRBV6-3 to TRBJ1-5; the D is unclear. The CDR3 extends over 15 amino acids. Trimming shortened V by 6 bases and J by 5 bases, and 17 bases separated the two germline ends. CDR1 MNHEY and CDR2 SVGEGT come from the germline V gene. For the CDR3, the DNA is TGTGCCAGCAGCTCCTCAGGAGGGATCCATCAGCCCCAGCATTTT. This translates into CASSSSGGIHQPQHF.

In this sample, this clonotype turned up a few times. The chain joins TRBV28 to TRBJ1-5; 9 positions match TRBD1. CDR1 is MDHEN and CDR2 is SYDVKM in the germline V gene. This CDR3 region has 16 residues. V lost 5 bases to trimming and J lost 4 bases; unmatched junction nucleotides: 9. This CDR3 reads CASSPPSGTGNQPQHF. CDR3 bases: TGTGCCAGCAGTCCCCCCAGCGGGACAGGGAATCAGCCCCAGCATTTT.

V gene TRBV12-3 or TRBV12-4 combines with J gene TRBJ2-1; possibly TRBD2 for D (6 bases). Trimming stripped 1 base from V and 6 bases from J, with 13 bases between. There are 15 residues in the CDR3. CDR3 residues: CASSLEAGLPNEQFF. The CDR3 region has the DNA TGTGCCAGCAGTTTAGAAGCGGGCTTACCCAATGAGCAGTTCTTC.

The chain joins TRBV28 to TRBJ2-3; D is unresolved. The germline V and J ends were trimmed by 5 bases and 2 bases, with 14 bases remaining between them. CDR1 is MDHEN and CDR2 is SYDVKM in the germline V gene. This CDR3 region has 15 residues. The CDR3 protein is CASSERQGYTDTQYF. The CDR3 DNA reads TGTGCCAGCAGTGAAAGACAAGGATACACAGATACGCAGTATTTT.